This TCR beta chain was sequenced during a study of T-cell memory formation after mild COVID-19 (dated by TCRdb to the early 2020s). For context, the study as a whole: TCR sequence clusters from the two donors were found to be largely donor specific. Two young, previously healthy adult volunteers, one female and one male, were included in the cohort. In a couple of donors, T-cell clones that expanded and contracted after mild COVID-19 were tracked by sequencing TCRalpha and TCRbeta repertoires over time. Overall study outcomes, separate from this receptor: Contracting CD4+ clones turned up mainly in the CM and EM memory subsets, whereas EMRA was where CD8+ clones were enriched. SARS-CoV-2 specificity was not confirmed for the second-wave clones peaking on day 37. The study covered only a couple of mild cases, and larger cohorts including severe cases with pre-infection samples were considered necessary. From day 15 to 85, contracting clones showed balanced CD4/CD8 phenotypes, whereas a second wave of clones that expanded from day 15 to 37 leaned towards CD4+. Some responding clones were detected in pre-infection memory, which suggested that pre-existing cross-reactive memory T cells had joined the SARS-CoV-2 response.

As regards this clonotype: The specificity of this receptor is unknown. Base qualities are not recorded, but no much larger clone differs from it by a single base.

Instrument on record: Illumina NovaSeq 6000. cDNA libraries for TCRalpha and TCRbeta were prepared by 5'RACE using constant-segment primers, with sample barcodes and unique molecular identifiers added. RNA was extracted from every sample with Trizol reagent. Library amplification was performed in two PCR steps, and a second sample barcode and Illumina TruSeq adapters were introduced in the second step. The libraries were sequenced on an Illumina NovaSeq using 2 x 150 bp paired-end reads. Per the original workflow: The reads were demultiplexed and collapsed into UMI-guided consensus sequences using migec v1.2.7. Using mixcr v2.1.11, UMI consensuses were aligned to TRA and TRB V and J templates and then assembled into clonotypes. Clonotypes were classified as expanded or contracted when called significant by both edgeR and NoisET, with noise models trained on biological replicates. For edgeR calls, a false discovery rate-adjusted p below 0.01 and a log2 fold-change threshold of 1 were applied. As an exploratory analysis of dynamics, max-normalized trajectories of the 1000 most abundant clonotypes were examined by PCA with hierarchical clustering. The CD4 or CD8 phenotype of responding clones was assigned using the separately sequenced CD4+ and CD8+ repertoires. The raw public data were reprocessed by TCRdb itself: fastp quality trimming at Q25, MiXCR clonotype calling, in-frame beta chains only. Here each entry gathers all rows of one CDR3 protein and keeps the most common genes and DNA. TCRdb's processing, not the authors' own work, is the source of the V and J calls. For this sample there are 350,000 to 500,000 distinct CDR3 sequences; approximately 19% appear just once. The top ten hold 20% to 25% of the sample.

Ficoll-Paque density gradient centrifugation was used to isolate PBMCs. Its CDR3 holds 12 amino acids, cysteine through phenylalanine. Just CDR3 DNA is preserved here, 36 bases in frame from base 1. The V end loses 6 bases and the J end loses 9 bases, and a stretch of 12 bases separates them. The germline V gene sets CDR1 to KGHSH and CDR2 to LQKENI. This TCR was recovered from a man between 18 and 35 years old who had mild COVID-19 (a few samples of this study predate the infection). The sample titles of this study are shuffled in the database, so cell type and time point are left out; the donor was told from shared clones. Specimen: PBMCs or a T cell subset sorted from them (not recorded which). The rearrangement joined TRBV18 to TRBJ2-1; a tentative D match to TRBD2 spans 5 bases. The DNA sequence is TGTGCCAGCTCTGGACTTAGTGGTGAGCAGTTCTTC. This sequence encodes CASSGLSGEQFF.